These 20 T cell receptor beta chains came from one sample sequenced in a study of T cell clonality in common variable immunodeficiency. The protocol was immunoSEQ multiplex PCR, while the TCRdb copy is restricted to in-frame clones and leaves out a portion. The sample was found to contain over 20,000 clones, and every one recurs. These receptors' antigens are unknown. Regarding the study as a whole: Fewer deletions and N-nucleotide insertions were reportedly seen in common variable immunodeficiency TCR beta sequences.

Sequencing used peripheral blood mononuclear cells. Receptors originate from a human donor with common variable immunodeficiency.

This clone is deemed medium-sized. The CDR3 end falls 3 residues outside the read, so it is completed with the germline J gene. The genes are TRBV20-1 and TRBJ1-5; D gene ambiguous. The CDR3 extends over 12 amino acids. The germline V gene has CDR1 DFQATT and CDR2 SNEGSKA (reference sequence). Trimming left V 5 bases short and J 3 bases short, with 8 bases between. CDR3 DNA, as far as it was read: TGCAGTGCTCACAGTACCAATCAGCCC. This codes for CSAHSTNQP. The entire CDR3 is CSAHSTNQPQHF.

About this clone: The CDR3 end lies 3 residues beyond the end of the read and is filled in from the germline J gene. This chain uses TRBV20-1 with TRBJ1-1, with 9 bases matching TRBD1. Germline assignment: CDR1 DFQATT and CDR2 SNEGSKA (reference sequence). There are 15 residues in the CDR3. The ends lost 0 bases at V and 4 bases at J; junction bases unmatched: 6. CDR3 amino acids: CSARDRGQGGTEAFF. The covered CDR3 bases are TGCAGTGCTAGAGATAGGGGACAGGGCGGCACTGAA.

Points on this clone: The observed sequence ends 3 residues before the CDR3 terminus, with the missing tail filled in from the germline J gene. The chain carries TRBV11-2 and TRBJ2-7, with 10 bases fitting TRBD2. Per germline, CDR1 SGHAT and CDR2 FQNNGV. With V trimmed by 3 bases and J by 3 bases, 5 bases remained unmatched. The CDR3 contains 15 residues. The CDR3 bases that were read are TGTGCCAGCAGCTTCGAAGCGGGAGGGTACTACGAG. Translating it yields CASSFEAGGYYE. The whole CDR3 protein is CASSFEAGGYYEQYF.

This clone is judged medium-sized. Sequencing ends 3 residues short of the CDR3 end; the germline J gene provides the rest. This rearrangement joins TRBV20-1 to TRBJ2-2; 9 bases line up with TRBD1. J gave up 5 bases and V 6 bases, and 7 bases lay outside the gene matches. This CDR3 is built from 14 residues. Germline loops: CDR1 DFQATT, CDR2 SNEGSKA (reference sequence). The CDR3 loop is CSAKQGAGTGELFF. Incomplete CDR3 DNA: TGCAGTGCGAAACAGGGGGCTGGGACCGGGGAG.

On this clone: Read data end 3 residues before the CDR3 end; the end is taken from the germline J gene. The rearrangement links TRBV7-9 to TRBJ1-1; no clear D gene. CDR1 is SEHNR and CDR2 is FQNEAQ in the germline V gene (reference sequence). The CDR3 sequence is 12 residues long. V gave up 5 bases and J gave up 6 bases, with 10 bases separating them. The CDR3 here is CASSLAVAEAFF. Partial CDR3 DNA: TGTGCCAGCAGCCTGGCAGTTGCTGAA.

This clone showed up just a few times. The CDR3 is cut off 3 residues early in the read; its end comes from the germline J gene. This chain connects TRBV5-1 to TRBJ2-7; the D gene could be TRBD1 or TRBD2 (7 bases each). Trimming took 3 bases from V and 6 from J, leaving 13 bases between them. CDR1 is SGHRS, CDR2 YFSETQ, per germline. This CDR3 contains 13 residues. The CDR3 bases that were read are TGCGCCAGCAGCTGGGGAGGGGGCCGCGAG. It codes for CASSWGGGRE. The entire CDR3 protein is CASSWGGGREQYF.

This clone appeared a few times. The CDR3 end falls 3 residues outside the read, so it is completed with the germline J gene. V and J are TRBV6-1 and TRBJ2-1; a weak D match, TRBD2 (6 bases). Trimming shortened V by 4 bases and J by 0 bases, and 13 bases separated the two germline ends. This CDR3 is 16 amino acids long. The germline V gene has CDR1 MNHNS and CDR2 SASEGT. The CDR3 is CASSGTIPSSYNEQFF. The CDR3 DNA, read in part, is TGTGCCAGCAGTGGGACTATACCCTCCTCCTACAATGAG.

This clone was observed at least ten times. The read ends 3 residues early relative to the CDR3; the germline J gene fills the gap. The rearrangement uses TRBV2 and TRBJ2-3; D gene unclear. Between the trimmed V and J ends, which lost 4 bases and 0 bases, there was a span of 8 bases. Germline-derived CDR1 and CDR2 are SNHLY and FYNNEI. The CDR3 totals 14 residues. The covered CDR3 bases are TGTGCCAGCAGTGGTTTGTCGAGCACAGATACG. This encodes CASSGLSSTDT. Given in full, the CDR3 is CASSGLSSTDTQYF.

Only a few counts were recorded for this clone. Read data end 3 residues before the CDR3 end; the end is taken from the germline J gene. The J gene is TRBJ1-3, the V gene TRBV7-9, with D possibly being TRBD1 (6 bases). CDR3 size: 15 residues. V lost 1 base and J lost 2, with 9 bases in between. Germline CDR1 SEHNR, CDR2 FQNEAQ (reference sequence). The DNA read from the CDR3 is TGTGCCAGCAGCTTAGGGGGGGGGCCTGGAAACACC. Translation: CASSLGGGPGNT. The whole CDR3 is CASSLGGGPGNTIYF.

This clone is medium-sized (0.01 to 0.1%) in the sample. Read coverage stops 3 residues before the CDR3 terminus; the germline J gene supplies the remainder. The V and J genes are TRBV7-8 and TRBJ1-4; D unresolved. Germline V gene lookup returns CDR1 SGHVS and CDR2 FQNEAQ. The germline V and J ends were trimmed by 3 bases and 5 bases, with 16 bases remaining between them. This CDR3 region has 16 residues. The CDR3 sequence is CASSFLLGSANEKLFF. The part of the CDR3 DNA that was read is TGTGCCAGCAGCTTTCTTCTTGGAAGCGCAAATGAAAAA.

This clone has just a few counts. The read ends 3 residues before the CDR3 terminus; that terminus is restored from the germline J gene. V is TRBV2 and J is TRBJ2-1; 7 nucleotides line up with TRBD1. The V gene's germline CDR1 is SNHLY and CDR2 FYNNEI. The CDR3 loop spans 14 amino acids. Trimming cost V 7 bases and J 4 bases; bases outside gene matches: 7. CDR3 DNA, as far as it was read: TGTGCCAGCACGGAACAGGGGATTTACAATGAG. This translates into CASTEQGIYNE. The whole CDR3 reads CASTEQGIYNEQFF.

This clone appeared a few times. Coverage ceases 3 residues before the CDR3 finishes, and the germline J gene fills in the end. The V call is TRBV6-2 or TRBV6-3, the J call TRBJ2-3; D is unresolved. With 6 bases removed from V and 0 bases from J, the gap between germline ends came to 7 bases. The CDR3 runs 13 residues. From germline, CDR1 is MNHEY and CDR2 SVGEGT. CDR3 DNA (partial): TGTGCCAGCAGGGCGGCTAGCACAGATACG. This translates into CASRAASTDT. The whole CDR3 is CASRAASTDTQYF.

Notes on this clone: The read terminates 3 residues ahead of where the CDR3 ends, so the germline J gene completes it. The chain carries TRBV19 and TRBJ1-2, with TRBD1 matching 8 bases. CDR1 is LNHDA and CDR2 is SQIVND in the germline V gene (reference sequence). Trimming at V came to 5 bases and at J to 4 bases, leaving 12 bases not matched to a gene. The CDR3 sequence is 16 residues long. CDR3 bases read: TGTGCCAGTAGTCCCGCATCCGGGACAGGTGGCTATGGC. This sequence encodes CASSPASGTGGYG. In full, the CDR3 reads CASSPASGTGGYGYTF.

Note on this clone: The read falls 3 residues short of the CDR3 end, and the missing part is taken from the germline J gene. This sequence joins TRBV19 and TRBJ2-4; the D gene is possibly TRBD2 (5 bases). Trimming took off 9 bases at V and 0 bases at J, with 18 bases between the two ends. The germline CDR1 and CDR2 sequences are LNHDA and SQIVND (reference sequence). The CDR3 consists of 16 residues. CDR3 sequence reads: CASPPTTSLAKNIQYF. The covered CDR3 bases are TGTGCCAGCCCACCGACTACGAGCCTAGCCAAAAACATT.

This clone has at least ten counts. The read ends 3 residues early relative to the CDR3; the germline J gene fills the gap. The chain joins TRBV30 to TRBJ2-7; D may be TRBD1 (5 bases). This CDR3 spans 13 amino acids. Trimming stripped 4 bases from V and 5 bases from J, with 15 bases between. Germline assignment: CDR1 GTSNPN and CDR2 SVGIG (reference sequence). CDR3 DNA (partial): TGTGCCTGGAAAAGGGGTTCCCTCCACGAG. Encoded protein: CAWKRGSLHE. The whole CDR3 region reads CAWKRGSLHEQYF.

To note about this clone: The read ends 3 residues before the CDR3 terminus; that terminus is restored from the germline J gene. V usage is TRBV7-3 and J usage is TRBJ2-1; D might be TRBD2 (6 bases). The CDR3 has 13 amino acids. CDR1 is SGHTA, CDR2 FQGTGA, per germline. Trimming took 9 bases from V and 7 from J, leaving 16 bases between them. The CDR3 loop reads CASSSFRGNEQFF. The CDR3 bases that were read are TGTGCCAGTTCGTCGTTTCGGGGGAATGAG.

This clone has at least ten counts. The sequenced part of the CDR3 DNA is TGCGCCAGCAGCTTTGGTGGGGGGGACACCCTCTACGAG. Translating gives CASSFGGGDTLYE. In full, the CDR3 reads CASSFGGGDTLYEQYF. V and J are TRBV5-1 and TRBJ2-7, with D possibly being TRBD2 (7 bases). The read halts 3 residues ahead of the CDR3 end, with the missing end drawn from the germline J gene. The V end lost 2 bases, the J end lost 3 bases, and 18 bases lay between the germline ends. Looked up from germline, CDR1 is SGHRS and CDR2 is YFSETQ. This CDR3 is 16 amino acids long.

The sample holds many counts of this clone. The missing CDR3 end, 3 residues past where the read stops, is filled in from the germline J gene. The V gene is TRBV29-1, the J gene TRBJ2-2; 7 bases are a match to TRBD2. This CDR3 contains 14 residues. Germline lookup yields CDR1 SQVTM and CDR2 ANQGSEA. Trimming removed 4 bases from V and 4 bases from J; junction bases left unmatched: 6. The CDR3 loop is CSVAGEGVTGELFF. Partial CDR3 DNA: TGCAGCGTTGCGGGGGAGGGTGTCACCGGGGAG.

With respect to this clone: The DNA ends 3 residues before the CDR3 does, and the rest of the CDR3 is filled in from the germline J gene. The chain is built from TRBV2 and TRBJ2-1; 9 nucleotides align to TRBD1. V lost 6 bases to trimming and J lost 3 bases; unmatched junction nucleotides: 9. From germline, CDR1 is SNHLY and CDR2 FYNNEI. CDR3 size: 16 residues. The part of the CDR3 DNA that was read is TGTGCCAGCAGGCCAAACCGACAGGGGGGCTACAATGAG. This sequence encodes CASRPNRQGGYNE. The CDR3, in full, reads CASRPNRQGGYNEQFF.

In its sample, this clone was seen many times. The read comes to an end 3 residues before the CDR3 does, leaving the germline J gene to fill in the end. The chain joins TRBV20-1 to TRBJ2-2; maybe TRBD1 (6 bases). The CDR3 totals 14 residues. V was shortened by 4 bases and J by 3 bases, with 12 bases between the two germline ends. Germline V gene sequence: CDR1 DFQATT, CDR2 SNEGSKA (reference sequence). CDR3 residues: CSATPRTDTGELFF. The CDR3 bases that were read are TGCAGTGCTACCCCGAGGACAGACACCGGGGAG.